The next 7 T cell receptor beta chains were all read from a single sample in a study of shared clonotypes between healthy human individuals. Produced via immunoSEQ multiplex PCR; TCRdb's table is partial and in-frame only. This table has approximately 1.5 million clones, approximately 98.5% appearing once. Specimen: naive CD4+ T cells sorted from blood. Indicated subset: CD45RA+ positively selected. Receptors were obtained from a man aged 30-40 years in good health.

V usage is TRBV7-6 and J usage is TRBJ2-7, with 15 bases fitting TRBD2. The CDR3 totals 18 residues. Trimming cost V 5 bases and J 8 bases; bases outside gene matches: 16. Germline CDR1 is SGHVS and CDR2 is FNYEAQ. CDR3 residues: CASSPGLAGGTYPTKQYF. CDR3 coding DNA: TGTGCCAGCAGCCCCGGACTAGCGGGAGGGACGTATCCTACGAAGCAGTACTTC.

The gene calls are TRBV6-1 and TRBJ1-1; 8 bases agree with TRBD1. The germline V gene has CDR1 MNHNS and CDR2 SASEGT. The CDR3 has 15 residues. Trimming cost V 7 bases and J 1 base; bases outside gene matches: 8. CDR3: CASIDRGRANTEAFF. CDR3 in DNA: TGTGCCAGCATTGACAGGGGCAGGGCGAACACTGAAGCTTTCTTT.

The chain links TRBV5-1 to TRBJ2-3; D ambiguous. CDR3 length equals 16 residues. Germline V gives CDR1 SGHRS, CDR2 YFSETQ. With 1 base removed from V and 4 bases from J, the gap between germline ends came to 16 bases. The CDR3 sequence is CASSLLSTSGADTQYF. As DNA, the CDR3 is TGCGCCAGCAGCTTGTTATCCACAAGTGGGGCAGATACGCAGTATTTT.

CDR3 in amino acids: CAWSRDRGNQPQHF. CDR3 sequence (DNA): TGTGCCTGGAGTCGAGACAGAGGCAATCAGCCCCAGCATTTT. The rearrangement links TRBV30 to TRBJ1-5; D is perhaps TRBD1 (5 bases). Deletions cut 2 bases from V and 2 bases from J, with 10 bases between. Germline V gives CDR1 GTSNPN, CDR2 SVGIG (reference sequence). This CDR3 is built from 14 residues.

The genes are TRBV5-1 and TRBJ2-7; D might be TRBD1 or TRBD2, each matching 5 bases. V dropped 4 bases and J dropped 3 bases, with 11 bases sitting between them. The CDR3 totals 13 residues. Germline V gene data show CDR1 as SGHRS and CDR2 as YFSETQ. The CDR3 nucleotides read TGCGCCAGCAGCCGGGACGGTTTCTACGAGCAGTACTTC. Translated: CASSRDGFYEQYF.

The chain joins TRBV4-3 to TRBJ2-5; D unresolved. V was pared by 0 bases and J by 4 bases, with 9 bases between. The CDR3 length is 14 residues. The V gene's germline CDR1 is LGHNA and CDR2 YSLEER. CDR3 nucleotides: TGCGCCAGCAGCCAAGACAAGGTTATAGAGACCCAGTACTTC. Translation: CASSQDKVIETQYF.

The chain links TRBV21-1 to TRBJ2-7; the D call TRBD1 from the table was never checked on the DNA. TRBV21-1 is classified as a pseudogene. The CDR3 covers 15 residues. In DNA, the CDR3 is TGTGCCAGCAGCAAAGGGACGCGGCAGGGCTACGAGCAGTACTTC. Protein sequence: CASSKGTRQGYEQYF.